The next 2 T cell receptor beta chains were all read from a single sample in a study of T cell responses to AZD1222 COVID-19 vaccine. Assay: immunoSEQ multiplex PCR; the TCRdb copy retains only in-frame clones and omits some. Altogether about 74,000 clones are present, 85% to 95% being singletons, with the ten largest covering approximately 8%. Material: peripheral blood, obtained 28 days after the second AZD1222 dose. Every receptor here comes from an adult who received the AZD1222 COVID-19 vaccine.

This clone was counted once. The chain carries TRBV6-2 or TRBV6-3 and TRBJ2-2; D unresolved. The CDR3 is 16 residues long. The V end lost 5 bases, the J end lost 7 bases, and 20 bases lay between the germline ends. The germline gives CDR1 MNHEY, CDR2 SVGEGT. CDR3 in DNA: TGTGCCAGCAGTGGGCCTCGCGGCAACAGAGGCGGGGAGCTGTTTTTT. The encoded protein is CASSGPRGNRGGELFF.

This clone came up once. The chain employs TRBV5-1 and TRBJ2-1, with 13 bases identical to TRBD2. CDR1 and CDR2 (germline): SGHRS, YFSETQ. This CDR3 is built from 14 residues. V lost 4 bases to trimming and J lost 15 bases; unmatched junction nucleotides: 10. CDR3 in amino acids: CASSPTTSGRILFF. The CDR3 coding sequence is TGCGCCAGCAGCCCGACGACTAGCGGGAGGATTCTGTTCTTC.